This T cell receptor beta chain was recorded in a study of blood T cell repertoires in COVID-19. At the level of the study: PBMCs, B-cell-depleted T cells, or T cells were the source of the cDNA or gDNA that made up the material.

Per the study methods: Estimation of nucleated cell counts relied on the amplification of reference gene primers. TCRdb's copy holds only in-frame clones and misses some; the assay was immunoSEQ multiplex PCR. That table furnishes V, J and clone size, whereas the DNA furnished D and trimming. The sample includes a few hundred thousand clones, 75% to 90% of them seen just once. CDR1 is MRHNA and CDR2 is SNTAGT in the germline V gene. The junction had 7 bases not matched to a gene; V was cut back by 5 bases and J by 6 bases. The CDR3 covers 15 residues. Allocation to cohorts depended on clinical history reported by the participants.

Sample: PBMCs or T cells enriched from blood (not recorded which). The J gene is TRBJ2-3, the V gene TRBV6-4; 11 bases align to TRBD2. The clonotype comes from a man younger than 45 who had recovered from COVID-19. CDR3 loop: CASSSSGGPMDTQYF. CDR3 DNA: TGTGCCAGCAGTTCTAGCGGGGGGCCTATGGATACGCAGTATTTT.